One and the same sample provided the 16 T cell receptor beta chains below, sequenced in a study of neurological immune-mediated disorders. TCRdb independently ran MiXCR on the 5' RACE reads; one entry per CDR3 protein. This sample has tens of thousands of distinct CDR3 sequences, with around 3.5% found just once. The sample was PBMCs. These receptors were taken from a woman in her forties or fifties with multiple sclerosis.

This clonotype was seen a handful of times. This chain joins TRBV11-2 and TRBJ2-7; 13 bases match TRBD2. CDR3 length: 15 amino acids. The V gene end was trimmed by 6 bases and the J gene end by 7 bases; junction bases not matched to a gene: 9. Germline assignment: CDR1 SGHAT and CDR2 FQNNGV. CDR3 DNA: TGTGCCAGCAGTTTCACTAGCGGGGGGGCCAAAGAGCAGTACTTC. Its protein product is CASSFTSGGAKEQYF. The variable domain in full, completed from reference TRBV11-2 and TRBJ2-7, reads EAGVAQSPRYKIIEKRQSVAFWCNPISGHATLYWYQQILGQGPKLLIQFQNNGVVDDSQLPKDRFSAERLKGVDSTLKIQPAKLEDSAVYLCASSFTSGGAKEQYFGPGTRLTVT.

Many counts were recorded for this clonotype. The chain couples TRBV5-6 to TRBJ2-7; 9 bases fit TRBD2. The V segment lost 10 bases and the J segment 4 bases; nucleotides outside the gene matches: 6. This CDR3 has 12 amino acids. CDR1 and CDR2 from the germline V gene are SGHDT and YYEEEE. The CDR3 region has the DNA TGTGCCGAGAGCGGGGGGTTATACGAGCAGTACTTC. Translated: CAESGGLYEQYF.

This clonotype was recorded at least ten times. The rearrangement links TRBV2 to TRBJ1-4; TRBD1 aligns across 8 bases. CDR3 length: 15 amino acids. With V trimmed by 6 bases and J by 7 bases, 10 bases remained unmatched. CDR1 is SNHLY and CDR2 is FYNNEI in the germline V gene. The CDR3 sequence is CASRVQGEGGEKLFF. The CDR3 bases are TGTGCCAGCAGGGTACAGGGGGAGGGAGGTGAAAAACTGTTTTTT.

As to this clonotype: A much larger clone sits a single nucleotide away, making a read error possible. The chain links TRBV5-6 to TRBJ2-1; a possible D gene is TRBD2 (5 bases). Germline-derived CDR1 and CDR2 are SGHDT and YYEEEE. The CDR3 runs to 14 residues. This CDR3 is CASSFAGSYTEQFF. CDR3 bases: TGTGCCAGCAGCTTCGCGGGCTCCTACACTGAGCAGTTCTTC.

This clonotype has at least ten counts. CDR3 loop: CASKSTLNEQFF. As DNA, the CDR3 is TGTGCCAGCAAATCCACTCTCAATGAGCAGTTCTTC. This chain uses TRBV6-2 or TRBV6-3 with TRBJ2-1; D call uncertain. The germline V gene encodes CDR1 MNHEY and CDR2 SVGEGT. This CDR3 comprises 12 residues. Deletions cut 7 bases from V and 6 bases from J, with 10 bases between.

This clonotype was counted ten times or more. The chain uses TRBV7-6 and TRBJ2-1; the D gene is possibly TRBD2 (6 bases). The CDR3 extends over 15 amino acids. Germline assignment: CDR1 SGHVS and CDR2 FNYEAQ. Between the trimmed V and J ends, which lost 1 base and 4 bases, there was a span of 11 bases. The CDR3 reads CASSLVGGIYNEQFF. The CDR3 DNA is TGTGCCAGCAGCTTAGTGGGGGGAATATACAATGAGCAGTTCTTC.

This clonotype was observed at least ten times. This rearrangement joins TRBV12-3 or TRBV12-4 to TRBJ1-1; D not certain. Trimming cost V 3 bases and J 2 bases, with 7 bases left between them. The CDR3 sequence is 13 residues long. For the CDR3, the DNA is TGTGCCAGCAGTTTGTCACCTAACACTGAAGCTTTCTTT. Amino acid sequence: CASSLSPNTEAFF.

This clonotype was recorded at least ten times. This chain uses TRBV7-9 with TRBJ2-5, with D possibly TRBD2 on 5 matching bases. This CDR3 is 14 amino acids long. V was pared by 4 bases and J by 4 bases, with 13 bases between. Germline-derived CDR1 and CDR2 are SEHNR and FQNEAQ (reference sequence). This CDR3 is CASSSPEVVETQYF. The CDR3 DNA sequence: TGTGCCAGCAGCTCTCCGGAGGTCGTAGAGACCCAGTACTTC.

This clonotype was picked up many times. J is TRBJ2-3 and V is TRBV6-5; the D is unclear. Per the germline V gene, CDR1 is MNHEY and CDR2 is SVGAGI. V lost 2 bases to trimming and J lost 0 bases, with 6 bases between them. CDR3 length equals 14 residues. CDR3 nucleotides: TGTGCCAGCAGTTACGAGGTTAGCACAGATACGCAGTATTTT. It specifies CASSYEVSTDTQYF.

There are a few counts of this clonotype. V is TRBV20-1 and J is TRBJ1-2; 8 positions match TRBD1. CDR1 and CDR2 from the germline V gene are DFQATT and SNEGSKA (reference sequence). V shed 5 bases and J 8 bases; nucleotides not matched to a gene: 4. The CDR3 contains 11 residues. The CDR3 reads CSAERQGGYTF. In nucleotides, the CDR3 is TGCAGTGCTGAGCGACAGGGGGGCTACACCTTC.

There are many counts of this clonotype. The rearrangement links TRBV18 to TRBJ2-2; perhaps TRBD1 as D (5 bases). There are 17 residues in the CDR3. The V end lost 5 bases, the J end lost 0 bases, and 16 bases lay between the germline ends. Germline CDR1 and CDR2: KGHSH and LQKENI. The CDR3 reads CASSSRQWSANTGELFF. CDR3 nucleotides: TGTGCCAGCTCATCACGACAGTGGAGCGCGAACACCGGGGAGCTGTTTTTT. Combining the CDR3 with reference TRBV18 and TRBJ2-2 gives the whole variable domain NAGVMQNPRHLVRRRGQEARLRCSPMKGHSHVYWYRQLPEEGLKFMVYLQKENIIDESGMPKERFSAEFPKEGPSILRIQQVVRGDSAAYFCASSSRQWSANTGELFFGEGSRLTVL.

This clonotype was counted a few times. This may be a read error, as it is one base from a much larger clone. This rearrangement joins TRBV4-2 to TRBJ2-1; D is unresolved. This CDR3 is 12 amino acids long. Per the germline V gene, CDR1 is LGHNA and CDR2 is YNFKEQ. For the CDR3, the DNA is TGTGCCAGCAGCCAGGTTTACAATGCGCAGTTCTTC. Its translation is CASSQVYNAQFF.

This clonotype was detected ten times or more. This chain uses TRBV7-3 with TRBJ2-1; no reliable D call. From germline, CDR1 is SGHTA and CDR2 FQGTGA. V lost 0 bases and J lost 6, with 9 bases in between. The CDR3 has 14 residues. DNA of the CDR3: TGTGCCAGCAGCTTAACGCTACGTTCCAATGAGCAGTTCTTC. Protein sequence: CASSLTLRSNEQFF.

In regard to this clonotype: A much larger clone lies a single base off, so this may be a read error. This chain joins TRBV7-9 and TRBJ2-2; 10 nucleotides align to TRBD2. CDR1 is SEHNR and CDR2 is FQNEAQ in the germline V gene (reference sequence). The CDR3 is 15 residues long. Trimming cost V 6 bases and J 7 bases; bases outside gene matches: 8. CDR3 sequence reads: CASRTLAGAIGELFF. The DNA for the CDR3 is TGTGCCAGCAGAACCCTAGCGGGGGCTATCGGGGAGCTGTTTTTT.

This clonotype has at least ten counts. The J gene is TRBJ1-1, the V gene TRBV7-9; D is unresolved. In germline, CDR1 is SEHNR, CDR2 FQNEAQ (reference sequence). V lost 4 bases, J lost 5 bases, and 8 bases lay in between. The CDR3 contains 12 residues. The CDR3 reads CASSSSGTEAFF. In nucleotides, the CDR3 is TGTGCCAGCAGCTCCTCGGGGACTGAAGCTTTCTTT.

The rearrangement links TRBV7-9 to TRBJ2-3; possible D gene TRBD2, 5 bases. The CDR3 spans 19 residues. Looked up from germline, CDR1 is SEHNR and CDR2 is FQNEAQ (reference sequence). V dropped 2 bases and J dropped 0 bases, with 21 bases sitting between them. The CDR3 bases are TGTGCCAGCAGCTTACGGCCGGGCAAAGGCGGGTCTAGCACAGATACGCAGTATTTT. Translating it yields CASSLRPGKGGSSTDTQYF.